The clone carrying this T cell receptor beta chain is termed medium-sized. The antigen remains undetermined. From the reads, TCRdb called clonotypes with MiXCR, one entry per CDR3 protein. The sample lists around 11,000 distinct CDR3 sequences; 20% to 25% were seen once. This specimen comes from a study of liver allograft versus peripheral blood T cells. Study overall: T cell receptor repertoires in transplanted livers were compared with those in recipients' peripheral blood.

V was shortened by 6 bases and J by 7 bases, with 9 bases between the two germline ends. The CDR3 has 12 amino acids. Germline lookup yields CDR1 MNHEY and CDR2 SVGEGT. Study results and limitations: Inside liver allografts, T cell receptor repertoires reportedly diverged from the repertoires found in peripheral blood.

This chain joins TRBV6-2 or TRBV6-3 and TRBJ2-2; the D gene is possibly TRBD1 (5 bases). The sequence came from a human patient who had a liver transplant. Some of these T cells may belong to the graft donor. The CDR3 region has the DNA TGTGCCAGCAGCCCCGACAGCGGGGAGCTGTTTTTT. Its protein product is CASSPDSGELFF.